One and the same sample provided the 9 T cell receptor beta chains below, sequenced in a study of OX40 agonist ivuxolimab in advanced cancers. Method: immunoSEQ multiplex PCR; TCRdb's copy keeps in-frame clones and lacks some. The table lists some 16,000 clones, roughly 77% of them singletons. Sequenced here: CD4+ or CD8+ T cells sorted from blood, sampled in a trial of the OX40 agonist ivuxolimab. All receptors come from an adult with an advanced solid tumor such as melanoma, head and neck, liver or kidney cancer.

The rearrangement uses TRBV7-5 and TRBJ1-2. TRBV7-5 has pseudogene status. The CDR3 consists of 11 residues. Here the CDR3 DNA reads TGTGCCAGAAGCGGCATCAGGGACTACGCCTTC. It translates to CARSGIRDYAF.

The chain uses TRBV11-2 and TRBJ2-5; possible D gene TRBD2, 6 bases. Germline CDR1 SGHAT, CDR2 FQNNGV. With 0 bases removed from V and 5 bases from J, the gap between germline ends came to 16 bases. The CDR3 has 16 residues. The CDR3 protein is CASSLEGGNWGETQYF. The CDR3 DNA reads as TGTGCCAGCAGCTTAGAAGGCGGGAACTGGGGGGAGACCCAGTACTTC.

The rearrangement joins TRBV2 to TRBJ2-5; TRBD1 matches at 9 bases. CDR3 length: 16 amino acids. Germline CDR1 SNHLY, CDR2 FYNNEI. The J segment lost 2 bases and the V segment lost 1 base, leaving 5 bases of the junction unmatched. CDR3 region: CASSEGQGEIQETQYF. DNA for the CDR3: TGTGCCAGCAGTGAAGGACAGGGGGAAATACAAGAGACCCAGTACTTC.

The table lists this clone with a few counts. The genes are TRBV7-9 and TRBJ2-7; D is unresolved. Per the germline V gene, CDR1 is SEHNR and CDR2 is FQNEAQ (reference sequence). This CDR3 region has 15 residues. Trimming took off 1 base at V and 2 bases at J, with 12 bases between the two ends. CDR3 sequence: CASSLDRSITYEQYF. The CDR3, as DNA: TGTGCCAGCAGCTTAGATCGCAGCATAACCTACGAGCAGTACTTC.

The V gene is TRBV6-1, the J gene TRBJ2-1, with 9 bases fitting TRBD2. Germline V gene lookup returns CDR1 MNHNS and CDR2 SASEGT. Trimming at V came to 2 bases and at J to 5 bases, leaving 7 bases not matched to a gene. This CDR3 spans 16 amino acids. CDR3 bases: TGTGCCAGCAGTGAATATGGCGGCGGGGGGGACAATGAGCAGTTCTTC. Amino acids: CASSEYGGGGDNEQFF.

The chain has TRBV6-1 and TRBJ1-2; D is unclear. Trimming stripped 1 base from V and 8 bases from J, with 8 bases between. The germline gives CDR1 MNHNS, CDR2 SASEGT. The CDR3 runs to 12 residues. The CDR3 DNA follows: TGTGCCAGCAGTGAAGTCTCTGGAGGCTACACCTTC. Its protein product is CASSEVSGGYTF.

This clone has only a few counts. This chain connects TRBV2 to TRBJ1-2, with D possibly being TRBD1 (5 bases). Germline-derived CDR1 and CDR2 are SNHLY and FYNNEI. Trimming stripped 1 base from V and 4 bases from J, with 10 bases between. This CDR3 region has 14 residues. The CDR3 reads CASSEGWGSYGYTF. CDR3 nucleotides: TGTGCCAGCAGTGAAGGCTGGGGCTCCTATGGCTACACCTTC.

The chain is built from TRBV6-6 and TRBJ2-3, with 8 bases that match TRBD2. In germline, CDR1 is MNHNY, CDR2 SVGAGI (reference sequence). The trim removed 11 bases at V and 2 bases at J, leaving 12 bases unmatched. The CDR3 runs to 15 residues. The CDR3 is CASGALAEITDTQYF. The CDR3 DNA reads TGTGCCTCTGGGGCACTAGCGGAGATCACAGATACGCAGTATTTT.

CDR3 bases: TGTGCCAGTAGCCCCCTCGATGGGAGGGGGTACGAGCAGTACTTC. It encodes CASSPLDGRGYEQYF. The chain is built from TRBV19 and TRBJ2-7; maybe TRBD2 (7 bases). There are 15 residues in the CDR3. With 6 bases removed from V and 4 bases from J, the gap between germline ends came to 19 bases. Germline loops: CDR1 LNHDA, CDR2 SQIVND (reference sequence).